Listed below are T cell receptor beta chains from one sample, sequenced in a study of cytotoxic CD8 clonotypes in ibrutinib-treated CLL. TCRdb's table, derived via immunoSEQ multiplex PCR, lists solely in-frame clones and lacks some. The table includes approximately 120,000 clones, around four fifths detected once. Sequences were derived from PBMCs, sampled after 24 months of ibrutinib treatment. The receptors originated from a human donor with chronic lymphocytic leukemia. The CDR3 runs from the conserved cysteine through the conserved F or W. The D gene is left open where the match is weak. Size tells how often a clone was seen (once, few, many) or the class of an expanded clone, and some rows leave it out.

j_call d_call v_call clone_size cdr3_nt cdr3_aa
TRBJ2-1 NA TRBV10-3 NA TGTGCCATCAGAGACGGACAGCGCAATGAGCAGTTCTTC CAIRDGQRNEQFF
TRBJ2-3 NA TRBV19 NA TGTGCCAGTACCCCCCGCAGGGTAGGATCCAGGGATACGCAGTATTTT CASTPRRVGSRDTQYF
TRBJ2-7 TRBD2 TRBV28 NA TGTGCCAGCAGTGCCCCCGGGTCGGGGGGCTACGAGCAGTACTTC CASSAPGSGGYEQYF
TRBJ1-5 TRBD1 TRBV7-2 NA TGTGCCAGCAGCGATAAGACAGGGAATCAGCCCCAGCATTTT CASSDKTGNQPQHF
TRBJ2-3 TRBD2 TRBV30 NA TGTGCCTGGAGTCCACGGACTAGCGGGGGTGGTACGCAGTATTTT CAWSPRTSGGGTQYF
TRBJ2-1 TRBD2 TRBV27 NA TGTGCCAGCAGTTTATGGACTAGCGGGGTTAATGAGCAGTTCTTC CASSLWTSGVNEQFF
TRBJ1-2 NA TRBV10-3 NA TGTGCCATCAGTGAGGGGGAACAGATCTATGACTACACCTTC CAISEGEQIYDYTF
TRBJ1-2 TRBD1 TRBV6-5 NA TGTGCCAGCAGGGACAGGAGATTTAACTATGGCTACACCTTC CASRDRRFNYGYTF
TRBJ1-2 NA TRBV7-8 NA TGTGCCAGCAGCTTAGGCCGACTTACAGGGCTGGACTATGGCTACACCTTC CASSLGRLTGLDYGYTF
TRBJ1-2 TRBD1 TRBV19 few TGTGCCAGTAGTCCCCCGGACAGGGGAGTCTATGGCTACACCTTC CASSPPDRGVYGYTF
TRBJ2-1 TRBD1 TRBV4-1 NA TGCGCCAGCAGCCAAGTAGCACCGGGACAGAGATATAATGAGCAGTTCTTC CASSQVAPGQRYNEQFF
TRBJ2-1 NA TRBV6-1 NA TGTGCCAGCAGTGAAAGGGCCAGGTCAACCTACAATGAGCAGTTCTTC CASSERARSTYNEQFF
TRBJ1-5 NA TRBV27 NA TGTGCCAGCAGCCTCGCCCAGGGAGGGAATCAGCCCCAGCATTTT CASSLAQGGNQPQHF
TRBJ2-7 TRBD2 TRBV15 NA TGTGCCACCAGCAGACCCCTAGCGGGGAGGGGCGAGCAGTACTTC CATSRPLAGRGEQYF
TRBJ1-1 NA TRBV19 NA TGTGCCAGTAGTATAGACAGCAGAGGTGAAGCTTTCTTT CASSIDSRGEAFF
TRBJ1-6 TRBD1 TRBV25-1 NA TGTGCCAGCAGACGGGACAGCGAAAATTCACCCCTCCACTTT CASRRDSENSPLHF
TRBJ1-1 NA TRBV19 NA TGTGCCAGTAGTATATTACGGGTTACTGAAGCTTTCTTT CASSILRVTEAFF
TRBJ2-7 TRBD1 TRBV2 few TGTGCCAGCAGTGGAACACCGGGACAGGGATACGAGCAGTACTTC CASSGTPGQGYEQYF
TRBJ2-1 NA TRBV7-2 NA TGTGCCAGCAGTTTGGGGGTCAGCTCCTACAATGAGCAGTTCTTC CASSLGVSSYNEQFF
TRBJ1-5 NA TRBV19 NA TGTGCCAGTAGTATGCAGGGGCGCGGGCAGCCCCAGCATTTT CASSMQGRGQPQHF
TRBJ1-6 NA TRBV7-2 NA TGTGCCAGCAGCTTAGACAGGAGCTCCTATAATTCACCCCTCCACTTT CASSLDRSSYNSPLHF
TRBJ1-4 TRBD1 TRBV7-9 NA TGTGCCAGCAGCTTAGGGACAGGGGGCTATGAAAAACTGTTTTTT CASSLGTGGYEKLFF
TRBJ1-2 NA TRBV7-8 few TGTGCCAGTGGACAAGCTGCAACTGGCTACACCTTC CASGQAATGYTF
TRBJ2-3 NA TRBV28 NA TGTGCCAGTTTACTGACCGGCCACACAGATACGCAGTATTTT CASLLTGHTDTQYF
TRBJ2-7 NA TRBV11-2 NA TGTGCCAGCAGCCAGGACCGTCTGCGGGGTTACGAGCAGTACTTC CASSQDRLRGYEQYF
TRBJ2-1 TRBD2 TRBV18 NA TGTGCCAGCTCACCATGGTTAGGGCCGGGGGGGTCCTACAATGAGCAGTTCTTC CASSPWLGPGGSYNEQFF
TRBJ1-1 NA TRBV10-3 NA TGTGCCATCAGTGATGGGGGATTGAACACTGAAGCTTTCTTT CAISDGGLNTEAFF
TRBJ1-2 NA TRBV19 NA TGTGCCAGTAGTATTGGTTTGGCGGGGGGCGACCTCTATGGCTACACCTTC CASSIGLAGGDLYGYTF
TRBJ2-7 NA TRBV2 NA TGTGCCAGCAGTGAACAGTCGACTGCACTCGGGGAGCAGTACTTC CASSEQSTALGEQYF
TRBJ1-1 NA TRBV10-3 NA TGTGCCATCAGAGGGAAGAACACTGAAGCTTTCTTT CAIRGKNTEAFF
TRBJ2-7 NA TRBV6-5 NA TGTGCCAGCAGTTCTCGGAGGACCTCTCTGGCCTACGAGCAGTACTTC CASSSRRTSLAYEQYF
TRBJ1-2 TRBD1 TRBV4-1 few TGCGCCAGCAGCGGACCGGGACAGGGAACCTATGGCTACACCTTC CASSGPGQGTYGYTF
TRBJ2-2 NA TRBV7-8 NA TGTGCCAGCAGGGTGGGGTCCACCGGGGAGCTGTTTTTT CASRVGSTGELFF
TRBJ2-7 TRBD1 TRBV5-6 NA TGTGCCAGCAGCTTGATGGGACAGGGTAGTTCCTACGAGCAGTACTTC CASSLMGQGSSYEQYF
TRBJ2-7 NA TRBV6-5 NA TGTGCCAGCAGTTACGCCCAGGTACTACACGAGCAGTACTTC CASSYAQVLHEQYF
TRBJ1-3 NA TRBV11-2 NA TGTGCCAGCAGCCCTAACAGGGCTGGAAACACCATATATTTT CASSPNRAGNTIYF
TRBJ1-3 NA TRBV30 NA TGTGCCTGGAGTGTACCCCTTTGGAGCTCTGGAAACACCATATATTTT CAWSVPLWSSGNTIYF
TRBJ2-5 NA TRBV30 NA TGTGCCTGGAGTGTGGTTCTCAAAGAGACCCAGTACTTC CAWSVVLKETQYF
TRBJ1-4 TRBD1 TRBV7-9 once TGTGCCAGCAGCCGGATGGACAGGGGAACAACTAATGAAAAACTGTTTTTT CASSRMDRGTTNEKLFF